This T cell receptor (beta chain) was observed in a study of early T cells in non-severe SARS-CoV-2 infection. TCRdb re-derived calls from the 5' RACE reads in MiXCR, one entry per CDR3 protein. In the table there are 100,000 to 150,000 distinct CDR3 sequences, 14% to 15% of which are singletons. The germline CDR1 and CDR2 sequences are DFQATT and SNEGSKA (reference sequence). Trimming took 3 bases from V and 10 from J, leaving 16 bases between them. CDR3 length: 13 amino acids. The chain carries TRBV20-1 and TRBJ2-1; D perhaps matches TRBD1 (5 bases). The TCR was taken from an adult who was a healthcare worker with PCR-confirmed SARS-CoV-2 infection or an uninfected control (not recorded which). Source material: whole blood. The CDR3 reads CSARGQLANEQFF. DNA of the CDR3: TGCAGTGCTAGGGGGCAGCTGGCAAACGAGCAGTTCTTC.